This T cell receptor beta chain was observed in a study of blood T cell repertoires in COVID-19. At the level of the study: Nucleic acid was either cDNA or gDNA, and it came from T cells, B-cell-depleted T cells, or PBMCs.

Per the original methods: Amplification of reference gene primers provided the estimated nucleated cell counts. Sequencing was performed with immunoSEQ multiplex PCR; in TCRdb, only in-frame clones are kept and a portion is missing. Clone size and the V and J calls come from that table; the DNA yielded D and trimming. Among about 380,000 clones listed, approximately 81% were seen once. This clone came up once. Per the germline V gene, CDR1 is GTSNPN and CDR2 is SVGIG (reference sequence). The CDR3 length is 14 residues. V gave up 3 bases and J gave up 5 bases; unmatched junction bases: 9. This receptor was identified in a woman between 18 and 29 years old with acute or convalescent COVID-19. The chain recombines TRBV30 with TRBJ2-7; 8 positions agree with TRBD2. Source material: peripheral blood. This CDR3 is CAWREPGGLDEQYF. The CDR3 bases are TGTGCCTGGAGGGAACCGGGGGGGCTCGACGAGCAGTACTTC.